This T cell receptor beta chain comes out of a study of blood T cell repertoires in COVID-19. Overall study context: Donors in the United States, Italy and Spain gave samples during acute or convalescent COVID-19.

J gave up 1 base and V 5 bases, and 15 bases lay outside the gene matches. This CDR3 comprises 19 residues. Per the germline V gene, CDR1 is SEHNR and CDR2 is FQNEAQ (reference sequence). Sequencing was performed with immunoSEQ multiplex PCR; in TCRdb, only in-frame clones are kept and a portion is missing. Here the sample spans 250,000 to 350,000 clones, almost 90% being singletons. Seattle patients were enrolled while actively infected and followed longitudinally. Input material: peripheral blood. The chain uses TRBV7-9 and TRBJ2-7, with TRBD1 matching over 12 bases. This clonotype originated in a woman under 40 with COVID-19, enrolled during active disease. CDR3: CASSPRGTGGAGASYEQYF. DNA for the CDR3: TGTGCCAGCAGCCCACGCGGGACAGGGGGCGCGGGAGCATCCTACGAGCAGTACTTC.